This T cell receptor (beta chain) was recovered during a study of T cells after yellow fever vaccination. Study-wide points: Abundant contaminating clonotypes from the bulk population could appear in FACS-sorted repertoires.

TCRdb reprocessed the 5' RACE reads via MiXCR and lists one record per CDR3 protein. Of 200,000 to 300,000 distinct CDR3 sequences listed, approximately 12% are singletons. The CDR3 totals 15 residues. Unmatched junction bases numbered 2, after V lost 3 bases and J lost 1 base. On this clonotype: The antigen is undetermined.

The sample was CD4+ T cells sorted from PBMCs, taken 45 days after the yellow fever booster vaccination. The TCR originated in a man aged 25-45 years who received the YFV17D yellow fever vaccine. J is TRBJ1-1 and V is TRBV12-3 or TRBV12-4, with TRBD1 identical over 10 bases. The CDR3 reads CASSLGDRGNTEAFF. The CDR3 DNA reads TGTGCCAGCAGTTTGGGGGACAGGGGGAACACTGAAGCTTTCTTT.